The rows below give T cell receptor beta chains drawn from one sample of a study of blood T cell repertoires in COVID-19. TCRdb's copy holds only in-frame clones and misses some; the assay was immunoSEQ multiplex PCR. This table has approximately 85,000 clones, approximately 90% appearing once. Sequences were obtained from peripheral blood. These receptors were collected from a man aged 50-60 years with active or convalescent COVID-19. Both conserved end residues are trimmed from each CDR3. Each record gives: V gene, J gene, CDR3 protein.

TRBV3-1/TRBV3-2	TRBJ1-4	ASSLYSTTNEKLF
TRBV6-5	TRBJ2-2	ASSLSGNTGELF
TRBV10-2	TRBJ1-4	ASTEQGRNEKLF
TRBV5-1	TRBJ2-2	ASSNTGGGTGELF
TRBV5-1	TRBJ1-1	ASSLAGGDTEAF
TRBV15	TRBJ2-2	ATSRDKVSGQAELF
TRBV30	TRBJ2-3	AWRPRVITDTQY
TRBV7-9	TRBJ2-7	ASSLGSSGSAYEQY
TRBV6-1	TRBJ2-5	ASSKDRYLKETQY
TRBV4-3	TRBJ2-5	ASSQEGRWETQY
TRBV30	TRBJ1-1	AWSVWGGTEAF
TRBV24-1	TRBJ2-6	ATSIGTGGLGANVLT
TRBV5-6	TRBJ1-4	ASSLQEGLWEKLF
TRBV4-3	TRBJ2-2	ASSQDLASGGVNTGELF
TRBV11-3	TRBJ2-1	ASSLGAGSSYNEQF
TRBV3-1/TRBV3-2	TRBJ1-1	ASSQLAGEGTEAF
TRBV4-1	TRBJ1-2	ASSQDPDGLGQPYGYT
TRBV4-2	TRBJ1-2	ASSPGYGGTLGGYT
TRBV12-3/TRBV12-4	TRBJ2-5	ASSFGDPIGRD
TRBV24-1	TRBJ1-2	ATSDVDTNYGYT
TRBV30	TRBJ2-7	AWSIDRGDPIYSYEQY
TRBV19	TRBJ2-3	ASTSGGVSTDTQY
TRBV19	TRBJ2-5	ASSRNEEETQY
TRBV6-5	TRBJ2-7	ASSYSIGAYEQY
TRBV15	TRBJ2-3	ATSRVQNTDTQY
TRBV7-2	TRBJ1-6	ASSLGLSGSPLH
TRBV6-5	TRBJ1-6	ASRTGDNSPLH
TRBV3-1/TRBV3-2	TRBJ2-1	ASSQEVASGSYNEQF
TRBV5-1	TRBJ2-1	ASSLAGLAGGPLEQF
TRBV19	TRBJ2-7	ASRSKTGVNPYEQY
TRBV28	TRBJ1-5	ASSLGMRRLQPQH
TRBV6-1	TRBJ1-1	ASSGTQDTHWMNTEAF
TRBV7-2	TRBJ2-1	ASSLVPQGPYNEQF
TRBV6-5	TRBJ2-3	ASSPGQNTDTQY
TRBV6-5	TRBJ2-5	ASRPEEGRGAQY
TRBV30	TRBJ1-2	AWSVDGQHHGYT
TRBV19	TRBJ1-2	ASRYSGDRHVYGYT
TRBV28	TRBJ1-2	ASSSSAEGDYGYT
TRBV11-1	TRBJ1-1	ASRAGVPNTEAF
TRBV6-2/TRBV6-3	TRBJ2-5	ASSYSGLAGQETQY
TRBV2	TRBJ2-7	ASSYSYEQY
TRBV29-1	TRBJ2-7	SVEDRASGAPYEQY
TRBV5-1	TRBJ1-4	ASSQQGYGEKLF
TRBV6-5	TRBJ2-5	ASSRTGENQETQY
TRBV19	TRBJ1-1	ASSPSTGGNTEAF
TRBV13	TRBJ1-1	ASSFSRWQEKTRPEAF
TRBV25-1	TRBJ2-3	ASSRQVGGSYTQY
TRBV2	TRBJ1-1	ASSEAGTEWGTEAF
TRBV19	TRBJ1-5	ASSAGDKATGQPQH
TRBV19	TRBJ2-1	ASSTPLEGSLSYNEQF
TRBV28	TRBJ1-5	ASSPNPRGPGQGYQPQH
TRBV24-1	TRBJ2-1	ATSDPSGSSYNEQF